The clone carrying this TCR beta chain was counted only a few times. The antigen remains unidentified. From germline, CDR1 is MNHNY and CDR2 SVGAGI (reference sequence). The CDR3 is 12 residues long. V was cut by 0 bases and J by 6 bases, with 5 bases left in between. Evenly divided among several immunoSEQ plates was the genomic DNA of each subset. Repertoires were generated with immunoSEQ multiplex PCR, while TCRdb's copy carries only in-frame clones and drops some. The table records 950,000 to 1,100,000 clones, about 75% of them present only once. The sample comes from a study of shared clonotypes between healthy human individuals. For the study at large: The study enrolled a couple of women and three men aged 18 to 49.

Notes on the study in general: Rarefaction exposed incomplete sorted-subset sequencing despite large depth. Generally, naive subsets (rather than memory subsets) showed larger estimated richness.

Sequenced: memory CD4+ T cells sorted from blood. Subset: CD45RA-negative fraction. The rearrangement links TRBV6-6 to TRBJ1-2; D gene unclear. This TCR derives from a young man in good health. The CDR3 region is CASSYSADGYTF. The CDR3 DNA follows: TGTGCCAGCAGTTACTCGGCAGATGGCTACACCTTC.